This record looks at one T cell receptor (beta chain) sequence and its context. The antigen is not known. At one end the junction does not follow the germline gene, possibly because of a read error. Assay: immunoSEQ multiplex PCR; the TCRdb copy retains only in-frame clones and omits some. The sample records some 46,000 clones, 89% being singletons. This sample stems from a study of OX40 agonist ivuxolimab in advanced cancers. Study as a whole: An anti-OX40 (CD134) antibody with agonistic activity, ivuxolimab, was administered to patients. General study findings and limits: The study observed clonal expansion of CD4+ and CD8+ blood T cells by week 6 at 0.1 to 3.0 mg/kg. Average numbers of expanded clones were greater in CD8+ T cells than in CD4+.

The germline V gene has CDR1 MGHRA and CDR2 YSYEKL. The CDR3 is 17 residues long. The V call is TRBV4-1, the J call TRBJ2-7; a weak D match, TRBD2 (7 bases). This clonotype was obtained from an adult with an advanced solid tumor such as melanoma, head and neck, liver or kidney cancer. Here the sequenced sample was CD4+ or CD8+ T cells sorted from blood, taken in a trial of the OX40 agonist ivuxolimab. CDR3 DNA: TGCGCCAGCAGCAAAGAGGGTTGGGGGGGCCGAGTAGACGAGCAGTACTTC. It codes for CASSKEGWGGRVDEQYF.